The present T cell receptor beta chain was sequenced within a study of cytomegalovirus exposure and HLA in healthy donors. Study-level background: Some 77 million unique TCRs from HLA-typed donors were held in an early release of data.

As concerns this clone: Its antigen is not known.

Overall study findings and caveats: As was reported, the HLA-A and HLA-B alleles of most subjects were accurately predicted from TCR beta sequences. In a later analysis, fewer than 20,000 TCR beta sequences were associated with HLA alleles at 0.05 false discovery rate.

Each donor's status was that of a healthy bone marrow donor. V was trimmed by 0 bases and J by 9 bases, leaving 15 bases between them. The CDR3 runs to 16 residues. From germline, CDR1 is MNHEY and CDR2 SVGAGI. With 60 Vbeta and 13 Jbeta primers, the PCR was carried out. Repertoires were generated with immunoSEQ multiplex PCR, while TCRdb's copy carries only in-frame clones and drops some. The sample's table shows around 34,000 clones. The chain employs TRBV6-5 and TRBJ1-6; D remains ambiguous. Sequenced input: PBMCs. The source is a woman between 35 and 50 years old in good health and CMV-seropositive. The CDR3 loop is CASSYSRVLDSSPLHF. CDR3 coding DNA: TGTGCCAGCAGTTACTCGAGGGTTTTGGATAGTTCACCCCTCCACTTT.